These T cell receptor beta chains were read from a single sample in a study of early T cells in non-severe SARS-CoV-2 infection. TCRdb processed the 5' RACE reads anew with MiXCR; each CDR3 protein has one entry. The sample includes approximately 81,000 distinct CDR3 sequences, about 13% seen only once; the top ten take approximately 6.5%. The specimen was whole blood. These receptors originate from an adult who was a healthcare worker with PCR-confirmed SARS-CoV-2 infection or an uninfected control (not recorded which). The CDR3 runs from the conserved cysteine through the conserved F or W. The order of the fields is CDR3 protein, CDR3 DNA, clone size, V gene, J gene, D gene. The D gene is left open where the match is weak. Where a row states a size, it is once, few, many or the class of an expanded clone; other rows omit it.

cdr3_aa: CASSYNAGAVGYGYTF
cdr3_nt: TGTGCCAGCAGTTACAACGCAGGGGCGGTAGGCTATGGCTACACCTTC
clone_size: few
v_call: TRBV6-5
j_call: TRBJ1-2
d_call: .

cdr3_aa: CSAREIGARNQPQHF
cdr3_nt: TGCAGTGCTAGAGAAATAGGGGCGCGAAATCAGCCCCAGCATTTT
clone_size: .
v_call: TRBV20-1
j_call: TRBJ1-5
d_call: .

cdr3_aa: CASSATGRNTEAFF
cdr3_nt: TGTGCCAGCAGCGCAACAGGGAGGAACACTGAAGCTTTCTTT
clone_size: .
v_call: TRBV7-3
j_call: TRBJ1-1
d_call: .

cdr3_aa: CSASSAFLHVDEQFF
cdr3_nt: TGCAGTGCTAGTTCGGCCTTCCTCCATGTAGATGAGCAGTTCTTC
clone_size: .
v_call: TRBV20-1
j_call: TRBJ2-1
d_call: .

cdr3_aa: CASVWGLWTEQYF
cdr3_nt: TGTGCCAGCGTGTGGGGTTTGTGGACCGAGCAGTACTTC
clone_size: many
v_call: TRBV6-1
j_call: TRBJ2-7
d_call: .

cdr3_aa: CASSQDRQYTQYF
cdr3_nt: TGCGCCAGCAGCCAAGATCGACAATATACGCAGTATTTT
clone_size: many
v_call: TRBV4-1
j_call: TRBJ2-3
d_call: .

cdr3_aa: CATSDLPGLAGGSSYNEQFF
cdr3_nt: TGTGCCACCAGTGATTTACCGGGACTAGCGGGAGGCAGCTCCTACAATGAGCAGTTCTTC
clone_size: many
v_call: TRBV24-1
j_call: TRBJ2-1
d_call: TRBD2

cdr3_aa: CASSADIAGDSYEQYF
cdr3_nt: TGTGCCAGCAGCGCCGATATAGCGGGGGACTCCTACGAGCAGTACTTC
clone_size: .
v_call: TRBV9
j_call: TRBJ2-7
d_call: TRBD2

cdr3_aa: CASSLAPQENSPLHF
cdr3_nt: TGCGCCAGCAGCTTGGCCCCGCAGGAGAATTCACCCCTCCACTTT
clone_size: once
v_call: TRBV5-1
j_call: TRBJ1-6
d_call: .

cdr3_aa: CASSFVDGEKLFF
cdr3_nt: TGTGCCAGCAGTTTTGTAGATGGTGAAAAACTGTTTTTT
clone_size: .
v_call: TRBV12-3/TRBV12-4
j_call: TRBJ1-4
d_call: .

cdr3_aa: CASSQVGTSYEQYF
cdr3_nt: TGCGCCAGCAGCCAAGTGGGAACCTCCTACGAGCAGTACTTC
clone_size: few
v_call: TRBV4-1
j_call: TRBJ2-7
d_call: .

cdr3_aa: CASSAGVLNYGYTF
cdr3_nt: TGTGCCAGCAGTGCAGGAGTGCTGAACTATGGCTACACCTTC
clone_size: .
v_call: TRBV6-1
j_call: TRBJ1-2
d_call: .

cdr3_aa: CSAMRGPSGNTIYF
cdr3_nt: TGCAGTGCTATGAGAGGGCCCTCTGGAAACACCATATATTTT
clone_size: .
v_call: TRBV20-1
j_call: TRBJ1-3
d_call: .

cdr3_aa: CASSLGLVEKLFF
cdr3_nt: TGTGCCAGCAGCTTAGGACTGGTTGAAAAACTGTTTTTT
clone_size: few
v_call: TRBV7-9
j_call: TRBJ1-4
d_call: .

cdr3_aa: CASSQGGLPGYGYTF
cdr3_nt: TGTGCCAGCAGCCAAGGGGGGCTCCCAGGCTATGGCTACACCTTC
clone_size: .
v_call: TRBV14
j_call: TRBJ1-2
d_call: .

cdr3_aa: CASSIQDTGELFF
cdr3_nt: TGCGCCAGCAGCATTCAGGACACCGGGGAGCTGTTTTTT
clone_size: .
v_call: TRBV5-1
j_call: TRBJ2-2
d_call: .

cdr3_aa: CASSLYSSYNEQFF
cdr3_nt: TGTGCCAGCAGCTTATATTCTAGTTACAATGAGCAGTTCTTC
clone_size: few
v_call: TRBV7-8
j_call: TRBJ2-1
d_call: .

cdr3_aa: CASSFRRQGAGNTEAFF
cdr3_nt: TGCGCCAGCAGCTTCCGACGACAGGGGGCTGGGAACACTGAAGCTTTCTTT
clone_size: few
v_call: TRBV5-1
j_call: TRBJ1-1
d_call: TRBD1

cdr3_aa: CAGNRGTEAFF
cdr3_nt: TGTGCCGGGAACAGGGGAACTGAAGCTTTCTTT
clone_size: many
v_call: TRBV30
j_call: TRBJ1-1
d_call: TRBD1

cdr3_aa: CASSPGLAGFNEQFF
cdr3_nt: TGTGCCAGCAGCCCGGGACTAGCGGGATTCAATGAGCAGTTCTTC
clone_size: few
v_call: TRBV7-2
j_call: TRBJ2-1
d_call: TRBD2

cdr3_aa: CASSLGVGGTEAFF
cdr3_nt: TGTGCCAGCAGTTTAGGAGTGGGGGGCACTGAAGCTTTCTTT
clone_size: .
v_call: TRBV27
j_call: TRBJ1-1
d_call: .

cdr3_aa: CAISDWETESREQFF
cdr3_nt: TGTGCCATCAGTGATTGGGAGACAGAATCAAGGGAGCAGTTCTTC
clone_size: few
v_call: TRBV10-3
j_call: TRBJ2-1
d_call: .

cdr3_aa: CSVLAGGETQYF
cdr3_nt: TGCAGCGTTCTAGCGGGAGGAGAGACCCAGTACTTC
clone_size: many
v_call: TRBV29-1
j_call: TRBJ2-5
d_call: TRBD2

cdr3_aa: CASSPDGPNEKLFF
cdr3_nt: TGTGCCAGCAGCCCGGACGGGCCTAATGAAAAACTGTTTTTT
clone_size: few
v_call: TRBV7-7
j_call: TRBJ1-4
d_call: .

cdr3_aa: CASRTGEFRANTEAFF
cdr3_nt: TGTGCCAGCAGGACAGGGGAGTTCCGGGCGAACACTGAAGCTTTCTTT
clone_size: few
v_call: TRBV28
j_call: TRBJ1-1
d_call: TRBD1

cdr3_aa: CASSASTGELFF
cdr3_nt: TGTGCCAGCAGCGCTAGTACCGGGGAGCTGTTTTTT
clone_size: few
v_call: TRBV7-9
j_call: TRBJ2-2
d_call: .

cdr3_aa: CSVEETGETQYF
cdr3_nt: TGCAGCGTTGAAGAGACTGGAGAGACCCAGTACTTC
clone_size: .
v_call: TRBV29-1
j_call: TRBJ2-5
d_call: .

cdr3_aa: CSAIIPTDTQYF
cdr3_nt: TGCAGTGCTATAATTCCCACAGATACGCAGTATTTT
clone_size: few
v_call: TRBV20-1
j_call: TRBJ2-3
d_call: .

cdr3_aa: CSAKSVGMGGYGYTF
cdr3_nt: TGCAGTGCTAAATCTGTGGGGATGGGAGGCTATGGCTACACCTTC
clone_size: many
v_call: TRBV20-1
j_call: TRBJ1-2
d_call: .

cdr3_aa: CASSLRWGRGYGYTF
cdr3_nt: TGTGCCAGCAGTTTAAGGTGGGGGCGGGGTTATGGCTACACCTTC
clone_size: .
v_call: TRBV27
j_call: TRBJ1-2
d_call: .

cdr3_aa: CASSMGGRYGYTF
cdr3_nt: TGTGCCAGTAGTATGGGCGGACGATATGGCTACACCTTC
clone_size: .
v_call: TRBV19
j_call: TRBJ1-2
d_call: .

cdr3_aa: CASSPTPSTDTQYF
cdr3_nt: TGCGCCAGCAGCCCTACCCCAAGCACAGATACGCAGTATTTT
clone_size: many
v_call: TRBV5-1
j_call: TRBJ2-3
d_call: .

cdr3_aa: CSARQGSYEQYF
cdr3_nt: TGCAGCGCCCGACAGGGCTCCTACGAGCAGTACTTC
clone_size: many
v_call: TRBV29-1
j_call: TRBJ2-7
d_call: TRBD1

cdr3_aa: CASSLVGKAQYF
cdr3_nt: TGTGCCAGCAGCTTGGTCGGCAAGGCGCAGTATTTT
clone_size: few
v_call: TRBV5-4
j_call: TRBJ2-3
d_call: .

cdr3_aa: CSVTNRNTEAFF
cdr3_nt: TGCAGTGTTACCAACAGAAACACTGAAGCTTTCTTT
clone_size: few
v_call: TRBV20-1
j_call: TRBJ1-1
d_call: .

cdr3_aa: CASSSPGTEQYF
cdr3_nt: TGTGCCAGCAGTTCACCGGGGACCGAGCAGTACTTC
clone_size: many
v_call: TRBV28
j_call: TRBJ2-7
d_call: .

cdr3_aa: CASRPSDRRPEKLFF
cdr3_nt: TGTGCCAGCAGGCCATCGGACAGGCGCCCTGAAAAACTGTTTTTT
clone_size: .
v_call: TRBV28
j_call: TRBJ1-4
d_call: TRBD1

cdr3_aa: CVSSRTSGSYEQYF
cdr3_nt: TGTGTCAGCAGTAGGACTAGCGGGAGCTACGAGCAGTACTTC
clone_size: few
v_call: TRBV28
j_call: TRBJ2-7
d_call: TRBD2

cdr3_aa: CASSTTQNTEAFF
cdr3_nt: TGTGCCAGCAGCACCACCCAGAACACTGAAGCTTTCTTT
clone_size: .
v_call: TRBV9
j_call: TRBJ1-1
d_call: .

cdr3_aa: CASSVNTGDGGTDTQYF
cdr3_nt: TGTGCCAGCAGCGTCAACACAGGGGACGGAGGCACAGATACGCAGTATTTT
clone_size: .
v_call: TRBV9
j_call: TRBJ2-3
d_call: TRBD1

cdr3_aa: CASSGQPTSTSGANVLTF
cdr3_nt: TGTGCCAGCAGTGGACAGCCCACAAGTACCTCTGGGGCCAACGTCCTGACTTTC
clone_size: .
v_call: TRBV12-3/TRBV12-4
j_call: TRBJ2-6
d_call: .

cdr3_aa: CASSPGTGNTIYF
cdr3_nt: TGTGCCAGCTCACCGGGTACGGGAAACACCATATATTTT
clone_size: many
v_call: TRBV18
j_call: TRBJ1-3
d_call: .

cdr3_aa: CASSLSSPPAGNTIYF
cdr3_nt: TGTGCCAGCAGTTTATCGAGCCCCCCGGCTGGAAACACCATATATTTT
clone_size: few
v_call: TRBV27
j_call: TRBJ1-3
d_call: .

cdr3_aa: CASSLGRELRVKYF
cdr3_nt: TGTGCCAGCAGTTTAGGGAGAGAACTACGAGTAAAGTACTTC
clone_size: few
v_call: TRBV12-3/TRBV12-4
j_call: TRBJ2-7
d_call: .

cdr3_aa: CASRAPTRVTSPLHF
cdr3_nt: TGTGCCAGTAGAGCTCCTACGAGGGTCACTTCACCCCTCCACTTT
clone_size: many
v_call: TRBV19
j_call: TRBJ1-6
d_call: .

cdr3_aa: CSARTRSGANVLTF
cdr3_nt: TGCAGTGCTAGAACTAGAAGTGGGGCCAACGTCCTGACTTTC
clone_size: few
v_call: TRBV20-1
j_call: TRBJ2-6
d_call: .

cdr3_aa: CASSQGSAGGPYNEQFF
cdr3_nt: TGTGCCAGCAGCCAAGGTTCAGCGGGGGGCCCCTACAATGAGCAGTTCTTC
clone_size: few
v_call: TRBV3-1
j_call: TRBJ2-1
d_call: TRBD2

cdr3_aa: CASSLFGDSNQPQHF
cdr3_nt: TGTGCCAGCAGTTTATTCGGGGATAGCAATCAGCCCCAGCATTTT
clone_size: .
v_call: TRBV27
j_call: TRBJ1-5
d_call: .

cdr3_aa: CASSLAIRGQGANQPQHF
cdr3_nt: TGTGCCAGCAGCTTAGCTATTCGGGGACAGGGGGCGAATCAGCCCCAGCATTTT
clone_size: few
v_call: TRBV7-9
j_call: TRBJ1-5
d_call: TRBD1

cdr3_aa: CASSQGLTRVF
cdr3_nt: TGCGCCAGCAGCCAAGGCTTAACGCGGGTTTTT
clone_size: few
v_call: TRBV4-1
j_call: TRBJ1-5
d_call: .

cdr3_aa: CATAGGLGSGERRTDTQYF
cdr3_nt: TGTGCCACAGCAGGGGGGCTAGGCTCTGGGGAGCGGAGAACAGATACGCAGTATTTT
clone_size: few
v_call: TRBV12-3/TRBV12-4
j_call: TRBJ2-3
d_call: .